This T cell receptor beta chain was sequenced for a study of T-cell memory formation after mild COVID-19. Study context: The two donors had largely donor-specific TCR clusters.

Of note for this clonotype: What it binds is not known.

Points from the study as a whole: In pre-infection memory, a portion of responding clones appeared, which suggested that cross-reactive memory joined. Later expanders leaned CD4+, whereas clones that contracted between day 15 and 85 were balanced CD4/CD8.

Constant-segment primers and 5'RACE yielded cDNA libraries for TCR alpha and TCR beta, each carrying sample barcodes and UMIs. MiXCR, applied by TCRdb to the 5' RACE reads, yields one record per CDR3 protein. The sample records hundreds of thousands of distinct CDR3 sequences, around 27% being singletons. V lost 4 bases and J 7 bases, leaving 5 bases between the germline ends. Per the germline V gene, CDR1 is SQVTM and CDR2 is ANQGSEA. The CDR3 sequence is 10 residues long. The chain carries TRBV29-1 and TRBJ2-1; D is ambiguous. The receptor comes from an adult woman who had mild COVID-19 (a few samples of this study predate the infection). Cell type and time point are not known. Input material: PBMCs or a T cell subset sorted from them (not recorded which). As DNA, the CDR3 is TGCAGCGTTGGTGTTAATGAGCAGTTCTTC. This codes for CSVGVNEQFF.